This passage covers 5 T cell receptor beta chains from one sample sequenced in a study of circulating CD8 cells and anti-PD-1 response in melanoma. Live CD3+CD8+TCRalphabeta+ cells were sorted into four subsets by PD-1 and/or TIGIT. Each library started from around 15 ng of total RNA using the QIAseq Immune Repertoire TCR panel. TCRdb independently ran MiXCR on the reads; one entry per CDR3 protein. Here the sample spans about 380 distinct CDR3 sequences, 5.5% to 8.5% being singletons. Sequenced here: CD8+ T cells from PBMCs, sampled at baseline or after one month of anti-PD-1 therapy (not recorded which). The receptors were sampled from a human donor with melanoma.

Judged by abundance, this clonotype is large. The genes are TRBV7-3 and TRBJ2-3; D might be TRBD1 or TRBD2, each matching 6 bases. The V gene lost 1 base and the J gene lost 0 bases, with 11 bases spanning the gap. This CDR3 comprises 16 residues. The germline gives CDR1 SGHTA, CDR2 FQGTGA. CDR3 nucleotide sequence: TGTGCCAGCAGCTTAATCGGGGGCGCGAGCACAGATACGCAGTATTTT. This gives the protein CASSLIGGASTDTQYF.

This clonotype is classed as large. A read error may produce the germline difference seen at one junction end. CDR3: CSVEDKGQGAWEQCF. CDR3 nucleotides: TGCAGCGTTGAAGATAAAGGACAGGGGGCGTGGGAGCAGTGCTTC. The chain links TRBV29-1 to TRBJ2-7; 11 bases agree with TRBD1. The length of the CDR3 is 15 residues. In germline, CDR1 is SQVTM, CDR2 ANQGSEA.

The chain employs TRBV14 and TRBJ1-1; the D gene is possibly TRBD1 (5 bases). V lost 2 bases and J lost 1, with 11 bases in between. The germline V gene encodes CDR1 SGHDN and CDR2 FVKESK. This CDR3 is 15 amino acids long. CDR3 DNA: TGTGCCAGCAGCCAACCTGGGGGGAGGAACACTGAAGCTTTCTTT. It is translated as CASSQPGGRNTEAFF.

This clonotype is deemed medium-sized. V and J are TRBV3-1 and TRBJ2-5; no clear D. Trimming removed 0 bases from V and 4 bases from J, with 9 bases in between. The germline gives CDR1 LGHDT, CDR2 YNNKEL (reference sequence). CDR3 length equals 14 residues. CDR3 sequence reads: CASSQETRRETQYF. The CDR3 bases are TGTGCCAGCAGCCAAGAAACACGCCGAGAGACCCAGTACTTC.

This clonotype is large (0.1 to 1%) within its sample. The rearrangement links TRBV7-3 to TRBJ2-7; 9 bases map to TRBD1. CDR3 length: 16 amino acids. V lost 7 bases and J lost 3; bases outside the gene matches: 13. Germline V gene sequence: CDR1 SGHTA, CDR2 FQGTGA. The CDR3 coding sequence is TGTGCCAGCATCGGCGAACCGGGACAGGGAGGCTACGAGCAGTACTTC. Residues: CASIGEPGQGGYEQYF. Together with reference TRBV7-3 and TRBJ2-7, the CDR3 gives the full variable domain: GAGVSQTPSNKVTEKGKYVELRCDPISGHTALYWYRQSLGQGPEFLIYFQGTGAADDSGLPNDRFFAVRPEGSVSTLKIQRTERGDSAVYLCASIGEPGQGGYEQYFGPGTRLTVT.